This entry lists 3 T cell receptor beta chains sequenced from one sample in a study of beta chain features in type 1 diabetes. Points from the study as a whole: For Type 1 diabetes patients, all four CD4+ subsets carried TCRB CDR3s that were moderately but significantly shorter.

Their antigens are not known. The entirety of the isolated RNA underwent reverse transcription, so expressed TCRB transcripts were sequenced. The repertoire was sequenced with immunoSEQ multiplex PCR; TCRdb's copy has only in-frame clones and lacks some. The sample carries 550,000 to 850,000 clones, around 15% recorded once. Sequenced material: naive CD4+ T cells from blood. These receptor sequences come from a man aged 18 to 29 with type 1 diabetes.

This clone has a handful of counts. V is TRBV2 and J is TRBJ2-2, with 10 bases fitting TRBD2. The CDR3 extends over 17 amino acids. The germline V gene has CDR1 SNHLY and CDR2 FYNNEI. The V and J ends lost 2 bases and 4 bases, in that order; junction bases with no gene match: 7. CDR3 sequence (DNA): TGTGCCAGCAGTGAACCAGCGGGGGGGAGCCCCACCGGGGAGCTGTTTTTT. Encoded protein: CASSEPAGGSPTGELFF. The entire variable domain, with the rest obtained from reference TRBV2 and TRBJ2-2, is as follows: EPEVTQTPSHQVTQMGQEVILRCVPISNHLYFYWYRQILGQKVEFLVSFYNNEISEKSEIFDDQFSVERPDGSNFTLKIRSTKLEDSAMYFCASSEPAGGSPTGELFFGEGSRLTVL.

The V call is TRBV9, the J call TRBJ1-6; TRBD1 agrees at 12 bases. The CDR3 totals 18 residues. V dropped 0 bases and J dropped 5; count of bases not matched to a gene: 6. Looked up from germline, CDR1 is SGDLS and CDR2 is YYNGEE. The CDR3 DNA follows: TGTGCCAGCAGCGTAGCTTGGGGACAGGGGGCCGATAATTCACCCCTCCACTTT. Protein sequence: CASSVAWGQGADNSPLHF.

This chain connects TRBV28 to TRBJ1-1, with 9 bases aligning to TRBD1. Losses at the gene ends were 5 bases for V and 8 bases for J; bases not matched to a gene: 12. The CDR3 extends over 15 amino acids. Germline lookup yields CDR1 MDHEN and CDR2 SYDVKM. The chain's CDR3 is CASSITQGAGDEAFF. CDR3 nucleotide sequence: TGTGCCAGCAGTATCACACAGGGGGCGGGGGACGAAGCTTTCTTT.